The 32 T cell receptor beta chains below come from one sample, sequenced in a study of blood T cell repertoires in COVID-19. This table comes from immunoSEQ multiplex PCR, and its TCRdb copy is limited to in-frame clones, with some not included. The table has about 380,000 clones, about 88% seen once. Sequences were obtained from PBMCs or T cells enriched from blood (not recorded which). These receptors were collected from a woman aged 18-29 years who had recovered from COVID-19.

CDR3 in amino acids: CATSGGPSSYNEQFF. The CDR3 DNA reads as TGTGCCACCTCGGGGGGCCCCAGCTCCTACAATGAGCAGTTCTTC. The genes are TRBV25-1 and TRBJ2-1; maybe TRBD2 (7 bases). From germline, CDR1 is MGHDK and CDR2 SYGVNS. The CDR3 runs 15 residues. The V gene lost 10 bases and the J gene lost 0 bases, with 16 bases spanning the gap.

The chain uses TRBV3-1 (or the pseudogene TRBV3-2) and TRBJ1-2; 8 bases are a match to TRBD1. The CDR3 loop spans 14 amino acids. Germline-derived CDR1 and CDR2 are LGHDT and YNNKEL (reference sequence). V lost 3 bases and J lost 7; bases outside the gene matches: 7. CDR3 sequence: CASSHSDRAGGYTF. DNA of the CDR3: TGTGCCAGCAGCCATTCGGACAGGGCCGGTGGCTACACCTTC.

The chain uses TRBV19 and TRBJ1-3; 7 bases are shared with TRBD1. CDR3 size: 15 residues. Germline trimming cut 5 bases from V and 1 base from J; bases unmatched to any gene: 5. Germline assignment: CDR1 LNHDA and CDR2 SQIVND (reference sequence). The CDR3 bases are TGTGCCAGTAGTCGACGACAGGGTTCTGGAAACACCATATATTTT. It specifies CASSRRQGSGNTIYF.

The chain has TRBV6-1 and TRBJ1-6; no clear D. This CDR3 contains 17 residues. V lost 4 bases, J lost 1 base, and 14 bases lay in between. Germline V gene lookup returns CDR1 MNHNS and CDR2 SASEGT. The CDR3 coding sequence is TGTGCCAGCAGTGCTCAACAACATTGGTCCTATAATTCACCCCTCCACTTT. Translation gives CASSAQQHWSYNSPLHF.

DNA for the CDR3: TGTGCCAGCAGTTTTGGCCTTGGAGATACGCAGTATTTT. Translating it yields CASSFGLGDTQYF. This sequence joins TRBV12-3 or TRBV12-4 and TRBJ2-3; D ambiguous. This CDR3 has 13 residues. Trimming took off 3 bases at V and 5 bases at J, with 9 bases between the two ends.

Note on this clone: Other DNA sequences within the sample encode an identical CDR3. The J gene is TRBJ1-5, the V gene TRBV2, with 8 positions matching TRBD1. Germline assignment: CDR1 SNHLY and CDR2 FYNNEI. Losses at the gene ends were 3 bases for V and 4 bases for J; bases not matched to a gene: 5. The CDR3 length is 15 residues. This CDR3 reads CASSDRGRGNQPQHF. CDR3 DNA sequence: TGTGCCAGCAGTGACAGGGGGCGAGGAAATCAGCCCCAGCATTTT.

This chain joins TRBV24-1 and TRBJ2-3; tentative D call: TRBD2 (6 bases). CDR1 KGHDR and CDR2 SFDVKD come from the germline V gene. The CDR3 totals 16 residues. The V gene lost 0 bases and the J gene lost 3 bases, with 12 bases spanning the gap. The CDR3 DNA reads as TGTGCCACCAGTGATTTGGCCGGGAGAGGGACAGATACGCAGTATTTT. Its translation is CATSDLAGRGTDTQYF.

The V call is TRBV11-2, the J call TRBJ1-5; no reliable D call. The ends were cut back, 1 base at V and 5 bases at J, with 6 bases in the middle. Germline CDR1 SGHAT, CDR2 FQNNGV. The CDR3 runs to 13 residues. The CDR3 nucleotides read TGTGCCAGCAGCTTAGTCCCATATCAGCCCCAGCATTTT. This gives the protein CASSLVPYQPQHF.

The chain recombines TRBV7-2 with TRBJ1-5; TRBD1 matches 9 bases. The CDR3 covers 15 residues. V lost 4 bases, J lost 6 bases, and 7 bases stayed unmatched. Germline CDR1 reads SGHTA; CDR2 reads FQGNSA. The CDR3 loop reads CASSSRTGVGQPQHF. As DNA, the CDR3 is TGTGCCAGCAGCTCTAGGACAGGGGTGGGTCAGCCCCAGCATTTT.

The chain has TRBV4-3 and TRBJ1-1, with a tentative D call TRBD1 (6 bases). The germline gives CDR1 LGHNA, CDR2 YSLEER. CDR3 length: 15 amino acids. Trimming left V 0 bases short and J 4 bases short, with 12 bases between. The CDR3 spells CASSQDQGGGTEAFF. In DNA form, the CDR3 reads TGCGCCAGCAGCCAAGATCAGGGAGGGGGCACTGAAGCTTTCTTT.

V gene TRBV5-1 combines with J gene TRBJ2-2, with TRBD2 identical over 8 bases. V trimming: 4 bases; J trimming: 5 bases; junction bases outside the gene matches: 7. This CDR3 spans 15 amino acids. The germline gives CDR1 SGHRS, CDR2 YFSETQ. CDR3 sequence (DNA): TGCGCCAGCAGCAAGAAGCGGGGGATGACCGGGGAGCTGTTTTTT. Protein: CASSKKRGMTGELFF.

The chain combines TRBV24-1 with TRBJ2-1; 8 nucleotides match TRBD2. The CDR3 loop spans 13 amino acids. CDR1 and CDR2 (germline): KGHDR, SFDVKD. With V trimmed by 7 bases and J by 10 bases, 8 bases remained unmatched. DNA of the CDR3: TGTGCCACCAGCCCGGGGGGGCCGCTCGAGCAGTTCTTC. Translating gives CATSPGGPLEQFF.

The genes are TRBV3-1 (or the pseudogene TRBV3-2) and TRBJ1-2; TRBD1 might be the D (6 bases). The CDR3 totals 13 residues. The germline V gene has CDR1 LGHDT and CDR2 YNNKEL (reference sequence). Trimming cost V 2 bases and J 4 bases, with 8 bases left between them. For the CDR3, the DNA is TGTGCCAGCAGCCAACAGGGGATCTATGGCTACACCTTC. It yields the protein CASSQQGIYGYTF.

This clone was observed a single time. The CDR3 protein is CASSLTGGTYEQYF. In DNA, the CDR3 is TGTGCCAGCAGCTTAACAGGGGGCACGTACGAGCAGTACTTC. The chain is built from TRBV7-3 and TRBJ2-7; 7 positions agree with TRBD1. V was pared by 0 bases and J by 4 bases, with 3 bases of the junction left unmatched. This CDR3 has 14 amino acids. Looked up from germline, CDR1 is SGHTA and CDR2 is FQGTGA.

The CDR3, as DNA: TGTGCCAGCAGCTTAGGAGTCTCTGGAAACACCATATATTTT. Its protein is CASSLGVSGNTIYF. The V call is TRBV11-2, the J call TRBJ1-3; no clear D. V was shortened by 1 base and J by 0 bases, with 4 bases between the two germline ends. Germline CDR1 reads SGHAT; CDR2 reads FQNNGV. The CDR3 sequence is 14 residues long.

This chain links TRBV18 with TRBJ2-7; the D gene is possibly TRBD1 (6 bases). The CDR3 is made up of 15 amino acids. Per the germline V gene, CDR1 is KGHSH and CDR2 is LQKENI. V dropped 2 bases and J dropped 5 bases, with 16 bases sitting between them. CDR3: CASSPAPTGINEQYF. CDR3 nucleotide sequence: TGTGCCAGCTCACCAGCACCTACAGGGATCAACGAGCAGTACTTC.

V usage is TRBV7-9 and J usage is TRBJ1-2; D remains ambiguous. CDR1 and CDR2 from the germline V gene are SEHNR and FQNEAQ (reference sequence). The V end lost 5 bases, the J end lost 7 bases, and 17 bases lay between the germline ends. CDR3 length: 14 amino acids. In DNA form, the CDR3 reads TGTGCCAGCAGCCTTAATATCAGTAGCGGTGGCTACACCTTC. Translation: CASSLNISSGGYTF.

This clone was counted a single time. The rearrangement joins TRBV19 to TRBJ2-3; D remains ambiguous. Trimming stripped 0 bases from V and 1 base from J, with 14 bases between. Germline CDR1 LNHDA, CDR2 SQIVND (reference sequence). The CDR3 runs to 17 residues. The CDR3: CASSIDPMESGTDTQYF. The CDR3 DNA sequence: TGTGCCAGTAGTATAGACCCGATGGAGAGCGGCACAGATACGCAGTATTTT.

The chain combines TRBV5-1 with TRBJ2-7; D is ambiguous. Trimming stripped 1 base from V and 2 bases from J, with 10 bases between. Germline loops: CDR1 SGHRS, CDR2 YFSETQ. This CDR3 has 14 residues. The CDR3 is CASSLSEATYEQYF. The CDR3 DNA reads TGCGCCAGCAGCTTGAGTGAGGCGACCTACGAGCAGTACTTC.

The rearrangement joins TRBV19 to TRBJ2-5; D is undetermined. V lost 1 base, J lost 2 bases, and 5 bases lay in between. The CDR3 is made up of 13 amino acids. Germline V gives CDR1 LNHDA, CDR2 SQIVND (reference sequence). The CDR3 DNA reads TGTGCCAGTAGTATAGCCAGACAAGAGACCCAGTACTTC. Its translation is CASSIARQETQYF.

The chain joins TRBV28 to TRBJ1-6; D perhaps matches TRBD1 (5 bases). The CDR3 is 11 amino acids. Germline CDR1 and CDR2: MDHEN and SYDVKM. Trimming left V 6 bases short and J 14 bases short, with 11 bases between. CDR3 loop: CASSLGGALHF. CDR3 nucleotides: TGTGCCAGCAGCCTTGGGGGGGCCCTCCACTTT.

This clone appeared a few times. The chain links TRBV19 to TRBJ1-1, with TRBD1 matching 8 bases. Germline CDR1 is LNHDA and CDR2 is SQIVND (reference sequence). V was pared by 6 bases and J by 5 bases, with 8 bases of the junction left unmatched. The CDR3 runs to 14 residues. The CDR3 protein is CASSAQGAGTEAFF. Written as DNA, the CDR3 is TGTGCCAGTAGCGCGCAGGGGGCTGGGACTGAAGCTTTCTTT.

The V and J genes are TRBV10-3 and TRBJ2-7, with 8 bases identical to TRBD2. Germline values: CDR1 ENHRY, CDR2 SYGVKD. V lost 6 bases, J lost 3 bases, and 7 bases stayed unmatched. The CDR3 runs to 14 residues. This chain's CDR3 is CAISPGGASYEQYF. The CDR3 DNA reads TGTGCCATCAGCCCGGGGGGGGCCAGCTACGAGCAGTACTTC.

The V call is TRBV15, the J call TRBJ1-5; TRBD1 matches 7 bases. V was pared by 4 bases and J by 2 bases, with 5 bases of the junction left unmatched. Germline CDR1 is LNHNV and CDR2 is YYDKDF (reference sequence). The CDR3 spans 15 residues. The CDR3 loop is CATSTTGAGNQPQHF. As DNA, the CDR3 is TGTGCCACCAGCACTACAGGGGCTGGCAATCAGCCCCAGCATTTT.

The V gene is TRBV28, the J gene TRBJ1-4; 10 bases are shared with TRBD1. The CDR3 spans 14 residues. Germline CDR1 reads MDHEN; CDR2 reads SYDVKM. V trimming: 5 bases; J trimming: 7 bases; junction bases outside the gene matches: 4. The CDR3 nucleotides are TGTGCCAGCAGTCCGCGGACAGGGGGTGAAAAACTGTTTTTT. This translates into CASSPRTGGEKLFF.

The chain carries TRBV6-4 and TRBJ2-1; D might be TRBD1 (6 bases). This CDR3 region has 15 residues. Trimming removed 3 bases at V and 10 bases at J, with 19 bases between. The germline V gene encodes CDR1 MRHNA and CDR2 SNTAGT. CDR3 in amino acids: CASSEPGRGKKEQFF. Here the CDR3 DNA reads TGTGCCAGCAGTGAGCCCGGCAGGGGAAAGAAAGAGCAGTTCTTC.

V and J are TRBV21-1 and TRBJ1-2. TRBV21-1 is a pseudogene segment. This CDR3 has 11 residues. The CDR3: CASRPNYGYTF. The CDR3 DNA sequence: TGTGCCAGCCGTCCTAACTATGGCTACACCTTC.

The V and J genes are TRBV27 and TRBJ2-7; 9 nucleotides align to TRBD1. Germline assignment: CDR1 MNHEY and CDR2 SMNVEV (reference sequence). The trim removed 3 bases at V and 1 base at J, leaving 1 base unmatched. This CDR3 is 14 amino acids long. As DNA, the CDR3 is TGTGCCAGCAGTTTCGGGACAGGGTCCTACGAGCAGTACTTC. Translated, it gives CASSFGTGSYEQYF.

The chain recombines TRBV5-4 with TRBJ2-7; 9 bases are shared with TRBD1. The trim removed 4 bases at V and 7 bases at J, leaving 6 bases unmatched. The germline V gene has CDR1 SGHNT and CDR2 YYREEE (reference sequence). The CDR3 sequence is 13 residues long. The CDR3 DNA follows: TGTGCCAGCAGCCCAGGACAGGGGTTAGAGCAGTACTTC. Encoded protein: CASSPGQGLEQYF.

This chain links TRBV2 with TRBJ1-4; 7 bases are shared with TRBD1. The CDR3 length is 15 residues. Trimming at V came to 0 bases and at J to 7 bases, leaving 5 bases not matched to a gene. Per the germline V gene, CDR1 is SNHLY and CDR2 is FYNNEI. The CDR3 here is CASSEATGLGEKLFF. In nucleotides, the CDR3 is TGTGCCAGCAGTGAAGCGACAGGGTTGGGTGAAAAACTGTTTTTT. Filled out from reference TRBV2 and TRBJ1-4, the complete variable domain reads EPEVTQTPSHQVTQMGQEVILRCVPISNHLYFYWYRQILGQKVEFLVSFYNNEISEKSEIFDDQFSVERPDGSNFTLKIRSTKLEDSAMYFCASSEATGLGEKLFFGSGTQLSVL.

The chain recombines TRBV29-1 with TRBJ2-7; 7 bases agree with TRBD1. Germline CDR1 is SQVTM and CDR2 is ANQGSEA. This CDR3 has 13 residues. J lost 2 bases, V lost 4 bases, and 5 bases had no gene match. In DNA form, the CDR3 reads TGCAGCGTTGCCTCCGGACAGGCCTACGAGCAGTACTTC. Translated, it gives CSVASGQAYEQYF.

This chain links TRBV5-5 with TRBJ1-3, with 7 bases identical to TRBD1. Trimming cost V 2 bases and J 1 base; bases outside gene matches: 9. CDR1 is SGHKS and CDR2 is YYEKEE in the germline V gene (reference sequence). The CDR3 has 17 amino acids. DNA of the CDR3: TGTGCCAGCAGCTTTGGTGTCAGGGGGGCGTCTGGAAACACCATATATTTT. This encodes CASSFGVRGASGNTIYF.